The entry below describes one TCR beta chain. Antigen: not known. Sequencing used immunoSEQ multiplex PCR; TCRdb keeps in-frame clones, though not all of them. The table includes roughly 300,000 clones, 75% to 90% detected once. The germline V gene encodes CDR1 SGHAT and CDR2 FQNNGV. The CDR3 covers 14 residues. V was clipped by 5 bases and J by 4 bases, with 12 bases between them. This specimen belongs to a study of Ad26.COV2.S vaccination and SARS-CoV-2 variants. The overall study: The vaccine Ad26.COV2.S was put into the muscle once, or twice with 56 days between.

The treatment was: about 20 received Ad26.COV2.S at low or high dose, single or two shots; a few received placebo; per-sample allocation not given. Day 63 after the first vaccine or placebo injection was the time point for sampling. Study results and limitations: Spike-specific TCR breadth ran higher among vaccine recipients than placebo recipients.

V usage is TRBV11-2 and J usage is TRBJ2-1; D might be TRBD1 or TRBD2, each matching 5 bases. The clonotype originates from a person between 18 and 60 years old who received the Ad26.COV2.S COVID-19 vaccine or a placebo. Sequencing used peripheral blood, obtained in a trial of Ad26.COV2.S vaccine versus placebo. The CDR3 region is CASSLWDGYNEQFF. Written as DNA, the CDR3 is TGTGCCAGCAGCCTCTGGGACGGGTACAATGAGCAGTTCTTC.